This T cell receptor beta chain was observed in a study of shared T cell receptors in the human thymus. The protocol was immunoSEQ multiplex PCR, while the TCRdb copy is restricted to in-frame clones and leaves out a portion. The data contain more than 550,000 clones, roughly 85% of them singletons. This same sample was also part of a study on human thymus T cells. That source reports: Resections were taken during corrective heart surgery, and the thymus tissue came from these. There appeared to be biased usage of V and J genes in thymic and blood repertoires. Related work showed strongly overlapping thymic repertoires across unrelated individuals.

Sequencing used thymocytes. The receptor was derived from a girl under three years old with a congenital heart defect.

The CDR3 DNA reads as TGTGCCAGCAGCCAAAAGGAGACAGGGGAACAAAACACCATATATTTT. This codes for CASSQKETGEQNTIYF. The J gene is TRBJ1-3, the V gene TRBV14; 8 bases align to TRBD1. Losses at the gene ends were 2 bases for V and 6 bases for J; bases not matched to a gene: 9. CDR1 and CDR2 from the germline V gene are SGHDN and FVKESK. CDR3 length: 16 residues.